One and the same sample provided the 5 T cell receptor beta chains below, sequenced in a study of control samples from healthy donors and cancer patients. Using immunoSEQ multiplex PCR, the repertoire was profiled, and TCRdb retains in-frame clones only, with some absent. The table shows tens of thousands of clones, with 90% to 95% occurring only once. The sequencing sample was made of blood. These receptors were taken from a man aged 50 or older in good health.

The rearrangement uses TRBV10-3 and TRBJ1-1, with no clear D. The CDR3 runs to 11 residues. V dropped 6 bases and J dropped 0 bases, with 2 bases sitting between them. Germline CDR1 reads ENHRY; CDR2 reads SYGVKD. In DNA, the CDR3 is TGTGCCATCAGGTTGAACACTGAAGCTTTCTTT. It encodes CAIRLNTEAFF.

The V gene is TRBV4-1, the J gene TRBJ2-7; D gene ambiguous. This CDR3 comprises 15 residues. Germline V CDR1 and CDR2: MGHRA, YSYEKL. The V gene lost 0 bases and the J gene lost 0 bases, with 9 bases spanning the gap. CDR3 protein: CASSQDVWSSYEQYF. The CDR3 coding sequence is TGCGCCAGCAGCCAAGATGTGTGGTCCTCCTACGAGCAGTACTTC.

The chain is built from TRBV5-1 and TRBJ2-3; tentative D call: TRBD2 (5 bases). The CDR3 consists of 12 residues. Deletions cut 4 bases from V and 6 bases from J, with 9 bases between. Germline lookup yields CDR1 SGHRS and CDR2 YFSETQ. The CDR3 DNA sequence: TGCGCCAGCAGCCCGGACTTGGATACGCAGTATTTT. Translation: CASSPDLDTQYF.

V gene TRBV7-9 combines with J gene TRBJ1-6; a possible D gene is TRBD1 (5 bases). The CDR3 extends over 15 amino acids. Germline lookup yields CDR1 SEHNR and CDR2 FQNEAQ (reference sequence). V gave up 3 bases and J gave up 7 bases, with 13 bases separating them. This CDR3 reads CASSFGTGRNSPLHF. The CDR3 region has the DNA TGTGCCAGCAGCTTTGGAACAGGACGGAATTCACCCCTCCACTTT.

The chain combines TRBV24-1 with TRBJ2-7, with 7 bases aligning to TRBD2. CDR1 is KGHDR, CDR2 SFDVKD, per germline. The CDR3 consists of 16 residues. The ends lost 4 bases at V and 4 bases at J; junction bases unmatched: 12. The CDR3 here is CATSEGSREGFYEQYF. CDR3 DNA: TGTGCCACCAGTGAAGGAAGCAGGGAGGGGTTTTACGAGCAGTACTTC.